The T cell receptor beta chain under discussion was sequenced for a study of T cells in Graves' hyperthyroidism and ophthalmopathy. Study-wide background: Blood from the periphery was taken at initial diagnosis, before any treatment.

This clonotype was detected ten times or more. The antigen remains unidentified. Whole-study findings and limits: Ophthalmopathy could be told apart from stable hyperthyroidism with a 13 V-J model. Most thyroid clonotypes expanded above 0.001 appeared in blood too.

The CDR3 is 17 amino acids. The germline V gene has CDR1 LGHNT and CDR2 FRNRAP. The J segment lost 4 bases and the V segment lost 6 bases, leaving 13 bases of the junction unmatched. Authors of the study amplified TCR beta CDR3 regions from RNA transcripts. The HTBI set primed first-round TCR CDR3 RT-PCR. From the multiplex PCR reads, TCRdb called clonotypes with MiXCR, one entry per CDR3 protein. The repertoire holds 620,000 or so distinct CDR3 sequences, with about 14% as singletons. The diagnoses drew upon clinical symptoms, serum thyroxine and TRAb, thyroid ultrasound and orbital computed tomography.

The rearrangement uses TRBV12-5 and TRBJ2-5; 11 bases are a match to TRBD2. This clonotype was sampled from a woman in her forties or fifties with Graves' ophthalmopathy. Sequenced: blood. The CDR3 DNA follows: TGTGCTAGTGGGAAGGGGGGTAGCGGGAGGGCCGCAGAGACCCAGTACTTC. Translating it yields CASGKGGSGRAAETQYF.